The 18 T cell receptor beta chains listed next were all sequenced from one sample in a study of cytomegalovirus exposure and HLA in healthy donors. TCRdb's copy holds only in-frame clones and misses some; the assay was immunoSEQ multiplex PCR. The sample has 250,000 to 350,000 clones, roughly 87% seen once. The sequenced sample consisted of PBMCs. Receptor source: a woman aged 25 to 39 in good health and CMV-seropositive.

This sequence joins TRBV11-1 and TRBJ2-1; 8 bases agree with TRBD2. With V trimmed by 4 bases and J by 0 bases, 11 bases remained unmatched. The CDR3 sequence is 18 residues long. Germline CDR1 and CDR2: SGHAT and FQDESV (reference sequence). The CDR3 DNA follows: TGTGCCAGCAGCTCGGGACTAGGGGCCGGGAGCTCCTACAATGAGCAGTTCTTC. This sequence encodes CASSSGLGAGSSYNEQFF.

This chain joins TRBV5-4 and TRBJ1-2; D might be TRBD1 (6 bases). Deletions cut 4 bases from V and 2 bases from J, with 12 bases between. In germline, CDR1 is SGHNT, CDR2 YYREEE (reference sequence). The CDR3 totals 14 residues. In nucleotides, the CDR3 is TGTGCCAGCAGCCTGGACAGCGGCAACTATGGCTACACCTTC. Its translation is CASSLDSGNYGYTF. Full variable domain (rest looked up from reference TRBV5-4 and TRBJ1-2): ETGVTQSPTHLIKTRGQQVTLRCSSQSGHNTVSWYQQALGQGPQFIFQYYREEENGRGNFPPRFSGLQFPNYSSELNVNALELDDSALYLCASSLDSGNYGYTFGSGTRLTVV.

The rearrangement links TRBV7-3 to TRBJ2-7; 7 bases map to TRBD1. The germline V gene encodes CDR1 SGHTA and CDR2 FQGTGA. The CDR3 has 14 amino acids. The J segment lost 7 bases and the V segment lost 5 bases, leaving 11 bases of the junction unmatched. CDR3 nucleotide sequence: TGTGCCAGCAGCAACGGGACAGCTCCGGGGGAGCAGTACTTC. Translation: CASSNGTAPGEQYF. The full variable domain, rest sourced from reference TRBV7-3 and TRBJ2-7, is GAGVSQTPSNKVTEKGKYVELRCDPISGHTALYWYRQSLGQGPEFLIYFQGTGAADDSGLPNDRFFAVRPEGSVSTLKIQRTERGDSAVYLCASSNGTAPGEQYFGPGTRLTVT.

This clone was detected a few times. This chain joins TRBV6-1 and TRBJ2-1; D call uncertain. The CDR3 is 14 amino acids. V was trimmed by 1 base and J by 0 bases, leaving 4 bases between them. The V gene's germline CDR1 is MNHNS and CDR2 SASEGT. CDR3 in amino acids: CASSEGSSYNEQFF. The CDR3 DNA reads TGTGCCAGCAGTGAAGGGAGCTCCTACAATGAGCAGTTCTTC.

The chain carries TRBV4-3 and TRBJ2-7; TRBD2 agrees at 9 bases. CDR1 is LGHNA, CDR2 YSLEER, per germline. With 1 base clipped from V and 2 bases from J, the junction kept 6 bases outside the gene matches. The CDR3 runs 16 residues. The CDR3 here is CASSQGTQREAYEQYF. DNA for the CDR3: TGCGCCAGCAGCCAAGGTACCCAGCGGGAGGCCTACGAGCAGTACTTC.

The rearrangement uses TRBV6-6 and TRBJ2-3; D may match TRBD1 or TRBD2 (6 bases each). Trimming stripped 9 bases from V and 5 bases from J, with 18 bases between. In germline, CDR1 is MNHNY, CDR2 SVGAGI (reference sequence). CDR3 size: 14 residues. CDR3 DNA sequence: TGTGCCAGTTTAGGTGGGGGGCGAGAAGATACGCAGTATTTT. It codes for CASLGGGREDTQYF.

CDR3 nucleotide sequence: TGTGCCAGCAGCTTCCGCCCCTTTTCGACAGGGTCACACGAGCAGTACTTC. It translates to CASSFRPFSTGSHEQYF. The V gene is TRBV5-6, the J gene TRBJ2-7; 7 bases align to TRBD1. Germline CDR1 SGHDT, CDR2 YYEEEE. The CDR3 contains 17 residues. Germline trimming cut 2 bases from V and 5 bases from J; bases unmatched to any gene: 16.

The V call is TRBV6-5, the J call TRBJ1-1; D is unclear. V was clipped by 0 bases and J by 0 bases, with 11 bases between them. The CDR3 spans 16 residues. The germline gives CDR1 MNHEY, CDR2 SVGAGI. The CDR3, as DNA: TGTGCCAGCAGTTACTCAGCATTCCAGATGAACACTGAAGCTTTCTTT. It codes for CASSYSAFQMNTEAFF.

V gene TRBV7-9 combines with J gene TRBJ2-7; 11 nucleotides line up with TRBD2. Germline trimming cut 4 bases from V and 5 bases from J; bases unmatched to any gene: 16. From germline, CDR1 is SEHNR and CDR2 FQNEAQ (reference sequence). There are 18 residues in the CDR3. This chain's CDR3 is CASSSPEPLAGVRNEQYF. CDR3 coding DNA: TGTGCCAGCAGCTCTCCGGAACCACTAGCGGGAGTACGCAACGAGCAGTACTTC. Complete variable domain (other parts from reference TRBV7-9 and TRBJ2-7): DTGVSQNPRHKITKRGQNVTFRCDPISEHNRLYWYRQTLGQGPEFLTYFQNEAQLEKSRLLSDRFSAERPKGSFSTLEIQRTEQGDSAMYLCASSSPEPLAGVRNEQYFGPGTRLTVT.

V and J are TRBV7-9 and TRBJ2-7, with 7 bases aligning to TRBD1. CDR3 length equals 14 residues. Germline CDR1 is SEHNR and CDR2 is FQNEAQ (reference sequence). The junction had 5 bases not matched to a gene; V was cut back by 4 bases and J by 2 bases. The CDR3 DNA sequence: TGTGCCAGCAGCTACTGGGACAGAACCTACGAGCAGTACTTC. Translated: CASSYWDRTYEQYF. Complete variable domain (other parts from reference TRBV7-9 and TRBJ2-7): DTGVSQNPRHKITKRGQNVTFRCDPISEHNRLYWYRQTLGQGPEFLTYFQNEAQLEKSRLLSDRFSAERPKGSFSTLEIQRTEQGDSAMYLCASSYWDRTYEQYFGPGTRLTVT.

This clone was picked up one time. This sample includes further DNA sequences coding for the same CDR3. The rearrangement links TRBV15 to TRBJ1-1; no firm D call. Trimming left V 2 bases short and J 1 base short, with 5 bases between. CDR1 is LNHNV, CDR2 YYDKDF, per germline (reference sequence). The CDR3 is 13 amino acids. CDR3 amino acids: CATSRRGNTEAFF. The CDR3 nucleotides read TGTGCCACCAGCAGACGGGGGAACACTGAAGCTTTCTTT.

This chain links TRBV29-1 with TRBJ2-1, with TRBD2 matching 9 bases. CDR3 length: 15 amino acids. Germline V gene data show CDR1 as SQVTM and CDR2 as ANQGSEA. Trimming took 4 bases from V and 4 from J; bases not matched to a gene: 8. CDR3 region: CSVAGREGRYNEQFF. CDR3 DNA sequence: TGCAGCGTTGCTGGGCGGGAGGGCAGGTACAATGAGCAGTTCTTC.

The V call is TRBV27, the J call TRBJ1-6, with D unresolved. The CDR3 loop spans 13 amino acids. Per germline, CDR1 MNHEY and CDR2 SMNVEV (reference sequence). V lost 2 bases and J lost 7, with 6 bases in between. CDR3 nucleotide sequence: TGTGCCAGCAGTTTAAGAAAAAATTCACCCCTCCACTTT. Translation: CASSLRKNSPLHF.

This clone was seen once. This rearrangement joins TRBV11-2 to TRBJ2-1; tentative D call: TRBD2 (5 bases). The CDR3 has 17 amino acids. V lost 5 bases, J lost 0 bases, and 17 bases lay in between. Germline assignment: CDR1 SGHAT and CDR2 FQNNGV. The CDR3 DNA sequence: TGTGCCAGCAGCCCAACTCGAACTAGGAGCTCCTACAATGAGCAGTTCTTC. Amino acids: CASSPTRTRSSYNEQFF.

V is TRBV11-2 and J is TRBJ2-7; 13 bases are a match to TRBD2. Trimming cost V 5 bases and J 3 bases; bases outside gene matches: 4. This CDR3 contains 15 residues. Germline V lookup: CDR1 SGHAT, CDR2 FQNNGV. CDR3 bases: TGTGCCAGCAGCGACAGACTAGCGGGGGGCTACGAGCAGTACTTC. It is translated as CASSDRLAGGYEQYF. Combining the CDR3 with reference TRBV11-2 and TRBJ2-7 gives the whole variable domain EAGVAQSPRYKIIEKRQSVAFWCNPISGHATLYWYQQILGQGPKLLIQFQNNGVVDDSQLPKDRFSAERLKGVDSTLKIQPAKLEDSAVYLCASSDRLAGGYEQYFGPGTRLTVT.

The CDR3 sequence: CASSEYGGSSYEQYF. The CDR3 bases are TGTGCCAGCAGTGAATATGGGGGGAGCTCCTACGAGCAGTACTTC. The chain is built from TRBV6-1 and TRBJ2-7; D perhaps matches TRBD2 (6 bases). The CDR3 length is 15 residues. In germline, CDR1 is MNHNS, CDR2 SASEGT. V gave up 2 bases and J gave up 0 bases, with 11 bases separating them.

The table lists this clone with a few counts. V is TRBV18 and J is TRBJ1-2; D gene uncertain. The length of the CDR3 is 13 residues. CDR1 is KGHSH and CDR2 is LQKENI in the germline V gene. V dropped 6 bases and J dropped 8 bases, with 16 bases sitting between them. CDR3 amino acids: CASSRAPGDGYTF. Written as DNA, the CDR3 is TGTGCCAGCTCCCGAGCACCCGGCGACGGCTACACCTTC.

The gene calls are TRBV4-2 and TRBJ2-1; 16 nucleotides line up with TRBD2. The V gene end was trimmed by 4 bases and the J gene end by 9 bases; junction bases not matched to a gene: 27. This CDR3 contains 23 residues. Germline values: CDR1 LGHNA, CDR2 YNFKEQ. As DNA, the CDR3 is TGTGCCAGCAGCCCCCCACGAGGGTCAAAACCGGGACTAGCGGGGGGGCTGTTTTCTGAGCAGTTCTTC. Residues: CASSPPRGSKPGLAGGLFSEQFF.